One T cell receptor (beta chain) is described in this entry. The antigen is unknown. These data come from a study of cytomegalovirus exposure and HLA in healthy donors. Study background: An earlier analysis found some 100 million unique TCR beta sequences from about 190 million T cells.

General study results and limits: It is likely that the observed cluster of highly shared sequence variants was a sequencing artifact.

This CDR3 spans 16 amino acids. With V trimmed by 0 bases and J by 4 bases, 3 bases remained unmatched. In germline, CDR1 is MNHEY, CDR2 SVGAGI. PCR used 60 Vbeta primers and 13 Jbeta primers. Assay used: immunoSEQ multiplex PCR; TCRdb lists only in-frame clones, some missing. The top ten hold 3% to 3.5% of the sample, which has approximately 69,000 clones, about 70% seen once. Sequencing used PBMCs. The source is a man aged 18 to 35 in good health and CMV-seronegative. The genes are TRBV6-5 and TRBJ2-3; 11 bases are shared with TRBD2. DNA of the CDR3: TGTGCCAGCAGTTACTCCACTAGCGGGAGAGCAGATACGCAGTATTTT. Protein sequence: CASSYSTSGRADTQYF.